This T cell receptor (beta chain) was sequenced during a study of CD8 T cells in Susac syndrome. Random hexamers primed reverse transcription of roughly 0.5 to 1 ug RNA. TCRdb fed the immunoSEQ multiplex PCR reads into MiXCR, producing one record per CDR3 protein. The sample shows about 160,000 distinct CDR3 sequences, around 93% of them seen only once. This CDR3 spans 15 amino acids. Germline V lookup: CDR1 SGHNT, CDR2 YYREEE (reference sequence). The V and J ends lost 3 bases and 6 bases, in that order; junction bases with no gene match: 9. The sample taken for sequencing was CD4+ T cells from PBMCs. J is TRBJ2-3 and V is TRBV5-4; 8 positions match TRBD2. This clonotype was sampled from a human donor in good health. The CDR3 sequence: CASSSPLAARDTQYF. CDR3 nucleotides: TGTGCCAGCAGCTCGCCACTAGCGGCCCGGGATACGCAGTATTTT.